The source of this T cell receptor (beta chain) is a study of human T cells and chemical hapten exposure. Noted time point: patch test 2, 6 weeks after DPC sensitization. Treatment indicated: therapeutic diphenylcyclopropenone sensitization with weekly scalp DPC. This clonotype was seen more than once but under ten times. Authors' data handling: Counting gave a median of around 89,000 TCRs per sample, with values ranging from roughly 20,000 to 750,000. TCRdb redid the calling of the RACE reads with MiXCR, one entry per CDR3 protein. TCRdb's processing, not the authors' own work, is the source of the V and J calls. The profile shows hundreds of thousands of distinct CDR3 sequences, nearly 6.5% of them singletons. The TCR originated in a woman aged 18-29 years with alopecia areata. Some clones in this sample may be carry-over from other donors' samples. The material was whole blood, obtained in connection with sensitization to the hapten diphenylcyclopropenone (DPC).

The CDR3 nucleotides read TGTGCTAGCTCGAGGGGACTAGAGAGCACAGATACGCAGTATTTT. Protein product: CASSRGLESTDTQYF. The J gene is TRBJ2-3, the V gene TRBV7-7, with 8 bases matching TRBD2. The germline V gene has CDR1 SSHAT and CDR2 FNYEAQ (reference sequence). The CDR3 is 15 residues long.